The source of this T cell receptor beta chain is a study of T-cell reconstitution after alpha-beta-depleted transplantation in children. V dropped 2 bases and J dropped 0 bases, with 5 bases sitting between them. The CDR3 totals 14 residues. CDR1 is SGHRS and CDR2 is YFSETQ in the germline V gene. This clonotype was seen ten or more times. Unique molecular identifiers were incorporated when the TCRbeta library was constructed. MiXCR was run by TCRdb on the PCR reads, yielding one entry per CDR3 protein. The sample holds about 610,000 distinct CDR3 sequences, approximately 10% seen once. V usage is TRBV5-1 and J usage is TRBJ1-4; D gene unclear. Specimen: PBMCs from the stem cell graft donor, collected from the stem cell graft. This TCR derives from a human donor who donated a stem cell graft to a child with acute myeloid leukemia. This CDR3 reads CASSFRATNEKLFF. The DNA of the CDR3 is TGCGCCAGCAGCTTCAGAGCAACTAATGAAAAACTGTTTTTT.